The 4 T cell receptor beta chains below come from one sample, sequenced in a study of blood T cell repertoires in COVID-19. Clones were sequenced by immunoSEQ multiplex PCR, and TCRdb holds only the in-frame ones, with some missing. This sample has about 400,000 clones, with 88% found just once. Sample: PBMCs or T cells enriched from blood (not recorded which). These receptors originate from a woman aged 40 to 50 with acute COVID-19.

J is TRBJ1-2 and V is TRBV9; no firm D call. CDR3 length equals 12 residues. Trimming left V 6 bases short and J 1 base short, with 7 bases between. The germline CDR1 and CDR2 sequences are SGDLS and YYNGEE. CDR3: CASMTNNYGYTF. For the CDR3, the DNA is TGTGCCAGCATGACTAATAACTATGGCTACACCTTC.

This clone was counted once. In nucleotides, the CDR3 is TGCGCCAGCAGCTTGGGTCGTGGAGGGGAAGGTAATGAAAAACTGTTTTTT. It codes for CASSLGRGGEGNEKLFF. J is TRBJ1-4 and V is TRBV5-1, with TRBD1 as a possible D gene (5 bases). From germline, CDR1 is SGHRS and CDR2 YFSETQ. Trimming shortened V by 0 bases and J by 4 bases, and 16 bases separated the two germline ends. The CDR3 runs to 17 residues.

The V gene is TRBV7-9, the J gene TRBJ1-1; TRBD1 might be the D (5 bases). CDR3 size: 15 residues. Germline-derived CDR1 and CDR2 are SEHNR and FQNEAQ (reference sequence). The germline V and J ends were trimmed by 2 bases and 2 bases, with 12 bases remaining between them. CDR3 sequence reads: CASSLWAQVNTEAFF. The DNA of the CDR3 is TGTGCCAGCAGCTTATGGGCACAGGTTAACACTGAAGCTTTCTTT.

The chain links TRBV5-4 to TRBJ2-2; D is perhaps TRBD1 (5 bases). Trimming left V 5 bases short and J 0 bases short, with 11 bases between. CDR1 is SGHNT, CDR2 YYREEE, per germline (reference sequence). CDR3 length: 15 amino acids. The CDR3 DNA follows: TGTGCCAGCAGGCCACAGGTGGCGAACACCGGGGAGCTGTTTTTT. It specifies CASRPQVANTGELFF. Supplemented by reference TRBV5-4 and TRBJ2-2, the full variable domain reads ETGVTQSPTHLIKTRGQQVTLRCSSQSGHNTVSWYQQALGQGPQFIFQYYREEENGRGNFPPRFSGLQFPNYSSELNVNALELDDSALYLCASRPQVANTGELFFGEGSRLTVL.